These 8 T cell receptor beta chains share one sample of origin, sequenced in a study of shared clonotypes between healthy human individuals. The repertoire was sequenced with immunoSEQ multiplex PCR; TCRdb's copy has only in-frame clones and lacks some. The table lists 2.5 million or so clones, approximately 94% of them singletons, with under 0.15% in the top ten. The material sequenced was naive CD4+ T cells sorted from blood. Subset specified: CD45RA+ positively selected. The receptors were gathered from a man aged 18 to 30 in good health.

The V and J genes are TRBV19 and TRBJ1-3; D unclear. The V gene lost 7 bases and the J gene lost 0 bases, with 13 bases spanning the gap. CDR3 length equals 15 residues. In germline, CDR1 is LNHDA, CDR2 SQIVND (reference sequence). CDR3 sequence (DNA): TGTGCCAGTACCCTGGGGTGGATCTCTGGAAACACCATATATTTT. Its protein product is CASTLGWISGNTIYF.

The rearrangement joins TRBV7-3 to TRBJ2-7, with D perhaps TRBD1 (6 bases). The CDR3 loop spans 16 amino acids. The germline V gene encodes CDR1 SGHTA and CDR2 FQGTGA. The ends were cut back, 4 bases at V and 2 bases at J, with 18 bases in the middle. CDR3 in DNA: TGTGCCAGCAGCTCTCTCTTAAGGGACAACCCCTACGAGCAGTACTTC. This gives the protein CASSSLLRDNPYEQYF.

The chain is built from TRBV5-1 and TRBJ1-3, with 9 bases fitting TRBD1. The V and J ends lost 0 bases and 0 bases, in that order; junction bases with no gene match: 1. The CDR3 spans 16 residues. Germline lookup yields CDR1 SGHRS and CDR2 YFSETQ. CDR3 residues: CASSLGTGDSGNTIYF. The CDR3 DNA sequence: TGCGCCAGCAGCTTGGGGACAGGGGACTCTGGAAACACCATATATTTT.

The chain links TRBV27 to TRBJ1-2, with a possible D match to TRBD1 (6 bases). CDR3 length equals 16 residues. The V end lost 2 bases, the J end lost 2 bases, and 15 bases lay between the germline ends. Germline values: CDR1 MNHEY, CDR2 SMNVEV (reference sequence). CDR3 bases: TGTGCCAGCAGTTTAATCCCAGGGGTGGCGAACTATGGCTACACCTTC. It encodes CASSLIPGVANYGYTF.

In the case of this clone: This sample includes further DNA sequences coding for the same CDR3. The chain employs TRBV30 and TRBJ2-7; D unresolved. This CDR3 is built from 12 residues. Germline assignment: CDR1 GTSNPN and CDR2 SVGIG (reference sequence). V was pared by 3 bases and J by 2 bases, with 8 bases between. The CDR3 protein is CAWSPNPYEQYF. The CDR3 DNA is TGTGCCTGGAGCCCCAACCCCTACGAGCAGTACTTC.

The chain couples TRBV9 to TRBJ2-3, with 7 bases matching TRBD1. Trimming cost V 0 bases and J 1 base; bases outside gene matches: 11. The germline V gene encodes CDR1 SGDLS and CDR2 YYNGEE. This CDR3 contains 18 residues. The CDR3 DNA reads TGTGCCAGCAGCGTAGCTACCGGGACAGAAAGTGGCACAGATACGCAGTATTTT. It specifies CASSVATGTESGTDTQYF.

This rearrangement joins TRBV5-6 to TRBJ1-2, with D unresolved. This CDR3 region has 15 residues. V lost 3 bases and J lost 0, with 12 bases in between. Germline V gene lookup returns CDR1 SGHDT and CDR2 YYEEEE. CDR3 DNA sequence: TGTGCCAGCAGCTCGGGCTTCGGGGCTAACTATGGCTACACCTTC. Its protein is CASSSGFGANYGYTF.

The V and J genes are TRBV6-1 and TRBJ1-2; D call uncertain. Germline V gene sequence: CDR1 MNHNS, CDR2 SASEGT. The CDR3 runs 14 residues. V lost 0 bases and J 8 bases, leaving 13 bases between the germline ends. CDR3 region: CASSEAHAVAGYTF. CDR3 in DNA: TGTGCCAGCAGTGAAGCACATGCAGTGGCGGGCTACACCTTC.